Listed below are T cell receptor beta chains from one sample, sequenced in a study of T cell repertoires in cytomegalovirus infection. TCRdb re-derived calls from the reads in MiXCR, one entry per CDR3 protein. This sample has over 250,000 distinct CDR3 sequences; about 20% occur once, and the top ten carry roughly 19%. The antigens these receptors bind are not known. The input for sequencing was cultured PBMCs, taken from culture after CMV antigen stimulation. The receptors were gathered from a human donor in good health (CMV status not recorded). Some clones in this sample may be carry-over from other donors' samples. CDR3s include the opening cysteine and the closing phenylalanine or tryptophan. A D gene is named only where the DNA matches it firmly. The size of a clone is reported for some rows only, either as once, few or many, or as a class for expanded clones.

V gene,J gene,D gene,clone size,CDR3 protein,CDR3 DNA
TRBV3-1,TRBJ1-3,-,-,CASSLISGLSSGNTIYF,TGTGCCAGCAGCCTCATTTCGGGGTTGAGCTCTGGAAACACCATATATTTT
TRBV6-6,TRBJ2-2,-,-,CASKLAPNTGELFF,TGTGCCAGCAAATTAGCGCCTAACACCGGGGAGCTGTTTTTT
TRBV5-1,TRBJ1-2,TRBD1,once,CASSVDRAYTYGYTF,TGCGCCAGCAGCGTGGACAGGGCCTATACGTATGGCTACACCTTC
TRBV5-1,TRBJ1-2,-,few,CASSPDPGVSGYTF,TGCGCCAGCAGCCCTGATCCGGGGGTGAGTGGCTACACCTTC
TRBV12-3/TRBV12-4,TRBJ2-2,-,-,CASKEVPGELFF,TGTGCCAGCAAGGAGGTTCCCGGGGAGCTGTTTTTT
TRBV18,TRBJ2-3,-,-,CASSPPRTSTDTQYF,TGTGCCAGCTCACCACCGAGGACTAGCACAGATACGCAGTATTTT
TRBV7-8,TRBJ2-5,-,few,CASNLKRSETQYF,TGTGCCAGCAACCTGAAGAGGTCGGAGACCCAGTACTTC
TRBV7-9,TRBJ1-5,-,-,CASSFGSSNQPQHF,TGTGCCAGCAGCTTCGGCTCAAGCAATCAGCCCCAGCATTTT
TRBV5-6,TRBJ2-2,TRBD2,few,CASRWGLAGVTGELFF,TGTGCCAGCAGATGGGGACTAGCGGGAGTGACCGGGGAGCTGTTTTTT
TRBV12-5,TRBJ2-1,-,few,CASGFVHEQFF,TGTGCTAGTGGTTTCGTCCATGAGCAGTTCTTC
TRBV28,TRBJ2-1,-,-,CASSSFYNEQFF,TGTGCCAGCAGTTCCTTCTACAATGAGCAGTTCTTC
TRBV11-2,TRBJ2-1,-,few,CASSLAGISYNEQFF,TGTGCCAGCAGCTTAGCGGGAATCTCCTACAATGAGCAGTTCTTC
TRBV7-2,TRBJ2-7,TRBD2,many,CASRKPGLAGGFLYEQYF,TGTGCCAGCAGGAAACCGGGACTAGCGGGAGGCTTCCTCTACGAGCAGTACTTC
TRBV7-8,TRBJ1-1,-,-,CASTPWGVPTGWGTEAFF,TGTGCCAGCACCCCTTGGGGGGTCCCTACAGGGTGGGGCACTGAAGCTTTCTTT
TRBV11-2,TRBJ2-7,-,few,CASSRPRRGGTSYEQYF,TGTGCCAGCAGCCGGCCCCGGCGTGGAGGGACCTCCTACGAGCAGTACTTC
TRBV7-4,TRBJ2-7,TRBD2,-,CASSSTWTSPHEQYF,TGTGCCAGCAGCTCCACATGGACTAGCCCCCACGAGCAGTACTTC
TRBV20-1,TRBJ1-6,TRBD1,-,CSALTGTGSPLHF,TGCAGTGCCCTGACAGGGACTGGTTCACCCCTCCACTTT
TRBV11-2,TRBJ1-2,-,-,CVSSSQGGNGYTF,TGTGTCAGCAGCTCACAGGGAGGGAATGGCTACACCTTC
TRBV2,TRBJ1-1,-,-,CASSERALNTEAFF,TGTGCCAGCAGTGAAAGGGCCCTGAACACTGAAGCTTTCTTT
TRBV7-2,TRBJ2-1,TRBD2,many,CASSSSSFASGSDEQFF,TGTGCCAGCAGCTCCAGCTCGTTCGCTAGCGGGAGCGATGAGCAGTTCTTC
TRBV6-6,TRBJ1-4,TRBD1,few,CASTTGVNEKLFF,TGTGCCAGCACTACAGGGGTTAATGAAAAACTGTTTTTT
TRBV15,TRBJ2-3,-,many,CATRHLLSDTQYF,TGTGCCACCAGACACCTGTTATCAGATACGCAGTATTTT
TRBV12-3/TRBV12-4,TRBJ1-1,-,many,CASSLDGGNTEAFF,TGTGCCAGCAGTTTAGACGGGGGGAACACTGAAGCTTTCTTT
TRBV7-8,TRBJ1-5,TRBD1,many,CASSRRDRGLSQPQHF,TGTGCCAGCAGCCGGCGGGACAGGGGGTTGAGTCAGCCCCAGCATTTT
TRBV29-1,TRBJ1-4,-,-,CSVEEGSDEKLFF,TGCAGCGTTGAGGAGGGGTCGGATGAAAAACTGTTTTTT
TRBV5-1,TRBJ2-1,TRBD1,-,CASSNGQEPNEQFF,TGCGCCAGCAGCAATGGACAGGAACCCAATGAGCAGTTCTTC
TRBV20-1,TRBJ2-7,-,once,CSARGSYEQYF,TGCAGTGCTAGGGGGAGCTACGAGCAGTACTTC
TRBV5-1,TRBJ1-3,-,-,CASREGGNTIYF,TGCGCCAGCAGGGAGGGAGGAAACACCATATATTTT
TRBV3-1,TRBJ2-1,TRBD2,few,CASSQAGGGPYNEQFF,TGTGCCAGCAGCCAAGCCGGGGGAGGGCCTTACAATGAGCAGTTCTTC
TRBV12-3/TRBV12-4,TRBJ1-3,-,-,CASSFDRSGNTIYF,TGTGCCAGCAGTTTCGACAGGTCTGGAAACACCATATATTTT
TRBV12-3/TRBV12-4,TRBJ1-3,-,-,CASSLYTPSSGNTIYF,TGTGCCAGCAGTTTATATACACCGTCCTCTGGAAACACCATATATTTT
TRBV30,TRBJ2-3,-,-,CAWKDSDTQYF,TGTGCCTGGAAAGACTCTGATACGCAGTATTTT
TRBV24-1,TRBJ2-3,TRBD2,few,CATSSDAGGMRPDTQYF,TGTGCCACCAGCAGTGATGCGGGAGGTATGCGACCAGATACGCAGTATTTT
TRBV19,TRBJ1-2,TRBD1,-,CASSSPGGSYGYTF,TGTGCCAGTAGTAGCCCAGGGGGGTCCTATGGCTACACCTTC
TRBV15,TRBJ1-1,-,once,CATSSRRGMNTEAFF,TGTGCCACCAGCTCCCGACGGGGCATGAACACTGAAGCTTTCTTT
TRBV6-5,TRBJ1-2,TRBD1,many,CASSYSSWTGRENGYTF,TGTGCCAGCAGTTACTCGTCCTGGACAGGTCGGGAGAATGGCTACACCTTC
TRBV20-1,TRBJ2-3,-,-,CSAGDSLWTTDTQYF,TGCAGTGCCGGGGACTCCCTCTGGACCACAGATACGCAGTATTTT
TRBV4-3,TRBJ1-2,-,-,CASSQDLADGGYTF,TGCGCCAGCAGCCAAGATCTTGCCGACGGGGGCTACACCTTC
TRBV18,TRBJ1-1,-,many,CASSQTGGEAFF,TGTGCCAGCTCACAAACGGGGGGTGAAGCTTTCTTT
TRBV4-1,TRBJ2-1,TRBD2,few,CASSHPPSGAYNEQFF,TGCGCCAGCAGCCACCCCCCTAGCGGGGCCTACAATGAGCAGTTCTTC
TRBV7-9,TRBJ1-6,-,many,CASSEMGVENSPLHF,TGTGCCAGCAGTGAAATGGGGGTTGAGAATTCACCCCTCCACTTT
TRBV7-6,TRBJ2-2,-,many,CASSLVRNTGELFF,TGTGCCAGCAGCTTAGTCCGGAACACCGGGGAGCTGTTTTTT
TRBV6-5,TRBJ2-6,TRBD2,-,CASSRTSGRDSGANVLTF,TGTGCCAGCAGTCGGACTAGCGGGCGAGACTCTGGGGCCAACGTCCTGACTTTC
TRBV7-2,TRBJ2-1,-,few,CASSLDPGDYNEQFF,TGTGCCAGCAGCTTAGATCCAGGGGACTACAATGAGCAGTTCTTC
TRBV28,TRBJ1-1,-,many,CASRPGTGYTEAFF,TGTGCCAGCAGGCCCGGGACTGGGTACACTGAAGCTTTCTTT
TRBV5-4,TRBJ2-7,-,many,CASSLDGNTAYEQYF,TGTGCCAGCAGCTTGGATGGAAATACCGCCTACGAGCAGTACTTC
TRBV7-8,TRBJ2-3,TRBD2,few,CASSSGTSGRSGTDTQYF,TGTGCCAGCAGCTCCGGGACTAGCGGGAGGTCGGGCACAGATACGCAGTATTTT
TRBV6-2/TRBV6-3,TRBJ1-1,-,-,CASSYIPGPGGTEAFF,TGTGCCAGCAGTTACATCCCGGGCCCCGGAGGCACTGAAGCTTTCTTT
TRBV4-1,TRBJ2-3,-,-,CASSQTGSSTRYSTDTQYF,TGCGCCAGCAGCCAAACGGGATCGAGCACAAGATATAGCACAGATACGCAGTATTTT
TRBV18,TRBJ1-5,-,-,CASSTFATGNQPQHF,TGTGCCAGCTCAACTTTCGCCACGGGCAATCAGCCCCAGCATTTT
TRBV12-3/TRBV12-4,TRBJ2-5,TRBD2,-,CASQPLAGGQETQYF,TGTGCCAGCCAACCCTTAGCGGGAGGGCAGGAGACCCAGTACTTC
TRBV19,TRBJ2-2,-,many,CASRASLGVGELFF,TGTGCCAGTAGGGCGTCGCTGGGGGTCGGGGAGCTGTTTTTT
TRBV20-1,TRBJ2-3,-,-,CSGLRGGTDTQYF,TGCAGTGGTTTAAGAGGTGGCACAGATACGCAGTATTTT